Shown below are 26 T cell receptor beta chains from a single sample sequenced in a study of radiation and T cells in renal cell carcinoma. The repertoire was sequenced with immunoSEQ multiplex PCR; TCRdb's copy has only in-frame clones and lacks some. The profile covers about 95,000 clones, with less than 90% appearing a single time and roughly 8% taken by the ten largest. Sample time point: baseline pretreatment blood. Treatment reported: 15 Gy SBRT to primary tumor, nephrectomy 4 weeks later. The material sequenced was blood, taken from a patient whose treatment included radiotherapy and nephrectomy. The receptors originated from a man in his fifties or sixties with renal cell carcinoma.

The CDR3 DNA follows: TGTGCCAGCAGCTCCCAGGGTTATGGCTACACCTTC. As protein: CASSSQGYGYTF. The J gene is TRBJ1-2, the V gene TRBV7-6, with a possible D match to TRBD1 (5 bases). Trimming removed 4 bases at V and 5 bases at J, with 8 bases between. Looked up from germline, CDR1 is SGHVS and CDR2 is FNYEAQ. This CDR3 has 12 residues.

The CDR3 spells CASSLSTSGGAYEQYF. CDR3 bases: TGTGCCAGCAGCTTATCGACTAGCGGGGGGGCTTACGAGCAGTACTTC. The V call is TRBV7-2, the J call TRBJ2-7; 14 bases are shared with TRBD2. CDR1 and CDR2 (germline): SGHTA, FQGNSA. Losses at the gene ends were 2 bases for V and 4 bases for J; bases not matched to a gene: 4. The CDR3 totals 16 residues.

The genes are TRBV4-1 and TRBJ2-7; D might be TRBD2 (5 bases). CDR3 length: 13 residues. The germline gives CDR1 MGHRA, CDR2 YSYEKL. V lost 4 bases to trimming and J lost 3 bases, with 10 bases between them. For the CDR3, the DNA is TGCGCCAGCAGCCCCGGACTGCACTACGAGCAGTACTTC. This encodes CASSPGLHYEQYF.

The rearrangement joins TRBV27 to TRBJ1-1; unclear D gene. Trimming cost V 5 bases and J 5 bases, with 12 bases left between them. The germline V gene has CDR1 MNHEY and CDR2 SMNVEV (reference sequence). The CDR3 runs to 13 residues. The CDR3 DNA reads as TGTGCCAGCAGTCCGCGGAGGACGACTGAAGCTTTCTTT. Translation: CASSPRRTTEAFF.

This rearrangement joins TRBV6-5 to TRBJ2-1; maybe TRBD1 (5 bases). Germline V gene data show CDR1 as MNHEY and CDR2 as SVGAGI. The CDR3 spans 13 residues. Trimming stripped 1 base from V and 10 bases from J, with 11 bases between. The CDR3 loop is CASSYFEQGEQFF. In nucleotides, the CDR3 is TGTGCCAGCAGTTACTTTGAGCAGGGAGAGCAGTTCTTC.

This chain uses TRBV19 with TRBJ2-2, with 10 bases aligning to TRBD1. The J segment lost 6 bases and the V segment lost 0 bases, leaving 1 base of the junction unmatched. There are 15 residues in the CDR3. The germline gives CDR1 LNHDA, CDR2 SQIVND (reference sequence). The CDR3 sequence: CASSIEGQGAGELFF. The DNA of the CDR3 is TGTGCCAGTAGTATAGAAGGACAGGGGGCCGGGGAGCTGTTTTTT.

This clone occurred once. This rearrangement joins TRBV18 to TRBJ1-1; D perhaps matches TRBD1 (5 bases). Trimming cost V 3 bases and J 0 bases, with 14 bases left between them. The CDR3 contains 16 residues. Germline CDR1 KGHSH, CDR2 LQKENI. The CDR3 coding sequence is TGTGCCAGCTCACCTAAGATAGACAGTTTGAACACTGAAGCTTTCTTT. Translation gives CASSPKIDSLNTEAFF.

The chain uses TRBV6-5 and TRBJ2-5, with TRBD2 matching over 8 bases. J gave up 7 bases and V 6 bases, and 10 bases lay outside the gene matches. Germline V lookup: CDR1 MNHEY, CDR2 SVGAGI. The CDR3 is 14 amino acids. The CDR3, as DNA: TGTGCCAGCAGGCCACCGGGACTAGGAGGGACCCAGTACTTC. Its protein is CASRPPGLGGTQYF.

This chain connects TRBV30 to TRBJ1-2; perhaps TRBD1 as D (6 bases). The V end was cut by 1 base, the J end by 7 bases, with 13 bases between. The CDR3 sequence is 13 residues long. Germline V CDR1 and CDR2: GTSNPN, SVGIG (reference sequence). CDR3 sequence: CAWSASGTSGYTF. CDR3 DNA: TGTGCCTGGAGTGCCTCCGGGACATCTGGCTACACCTTC.

In this sample, this clone turned up once. The genes are TRBV29-1 and TRBJ1-2; D is ambiguous. Germline CDR1 and CDR2: SQVTM and ANQGSEA. This CDR3 is built from 11 residues. The V and J ends lost 2 bases and 4 bases respectively, with 5 bases between them. CDR3 loop: CSVERAYGYTF. DNA for the CDR3: TGCAGCGTTGAAAGGGCCTATGGCTACACCTTC.

The chain employs TRBV19 and TRBJ1-5; D is undetermined. The CDR3 covers 17 residues. V was shortened by 5 bases and J by 0 bases, with 17 bases between the two germline ends. Germline CDR1 LNHDA, CDR2 SQIVND (reference sequence). CDR3 residues: CASSPGRISYSNQPQHF. Written as DNA, the CDR3 is TGTGCCAGTAGTCCCGGGAGGATTTCTTATAGCAATCAGCCCCAGCATTTT.

This chain joins TRBV7-8 and TRBJ2-4, with TRBD1 identical over 10 bases. This CDR3 has 16 residues. V gave up 5 bases and J gave up 7 bases; unmatched junction bases: 11. Germline V gives CDR1 SGHVS, CDR2 FQNEAQ. The CDR3 spells CASSPGTGASRNIQYF. CDR3 DNA sequence: TGTGCCAGCAGCCCGGGGACAGGGGCATCACGGAACATTCAGTACTTC.

This clone has more than one count but fewer than ten. The chain links TRBV6-1 to TRBJ1-6; a possible D gene is TRBD1 (6 bases). With 7 bases removed from V and 9 bases from J, the gap between germline ends came to 19 bases. The germline V gene encodes CDR1 MNHNS and CDR2 SASEGT. This CDR3 is 15 amino acids long. For the CDR3, the DNA is TGTGCCAGCATCGGGGGGCGGGTAGGGGGTTCACCCCTCCACTTT. This codes for CASIGGRVGGSPLHF.

The J gene is TRBJ1-3, the V gene TRBV19, with a possible D match to TRBD1 (6 bases). The ends were cut back, 4 bases at V and 2 bases at J, with 15 bases in the middle. The V gene's germline CDR1 is LNHDA and CDR2 SQIVND (reference sequence). CDR3 length: 16 amino acids. The CDR3 nucleotides are TGTGCCAGTAGTAACGGGACACCGCGACCTGGAAACACCATATATTTT. This translates into CASSNGTPRPGNTIYF. The full variable domain, in which reference TRBV19 and TRBJ1-3 provide the parts outside the CDR3, is DGGITQSPKYLFRKEGQNVTLSCEQNLNHDAMYWYRQDPGQGLRLIYYSQIVNDFQKGDIAEGYSVSREKKESFPLTVTSAQKNPTAFYLCASSNGTPRPGNTIYFGEGSWLTVV.

The V and J genes are TRBV28 and TRBJ2-6; either TRBD1 or TRBD2 may supply D (5 bases each). This CDR3 comprises 16 residues. With 3 bases removed from V and 2 bases from J, the gap between germline ends came to 11 bases. The germline CDR1 and CDR2 sequences are MDHEN and SYDVKM. The CDR3, as DNA: TGTGCCAGCAGTTTTAGTGGGGGTGCTGGGGCCAACGTCCTGACTTTC. It codes for CASSFSGGAGANVLTF. The full variable domain, with the rest looked up from reference TRBV28 and TRBJ2-6, is DVKVTQSSRYLVKRTGEKVFLECVQDMDHENMFWYRQDPGLGLRLIYFSYDVKMKEKGDIPEGYSVSREKKERFSLILESASTNQTSMYLCASSFSGGAGANVLTFGAGSRLTVL.

V is TRBV7-2 and J is TRBJ1-2; D is ambiguous. Germline loops: CDR1 SGHTA, CDR2 FQGNSA. This CDR3 contains 14 residues. V lost 0 bases and J 1 base, leaving 6 bases between the germline ends. The CDR3 region is CASSLAFFNYGYTF. The CDR3 bases are TGTGCCAGCAGCTTAGCGTTCTTTAACTATGGCTACACCTTC.

This chain joins TRBV9 and TRBJ2-3; D is uncertain. This CDR3 is 15 amino acids long. With 0 bases removed from V and 5 bases from J, the gap between germline ends came to 13 bases. Germline-derived CDR1 and CDR2 are SGDLS and YYNGEE. CDR3 loop: CASSVGGDNRDTQYF. The CDR3 coding sequence is TGTGCCAGCAGCGTAGGAGGCGATAACCGAGATACGCAGTATTTT.

J is TRBJ2-2 and V is TRBV5-1; 10 nucleotides align to TRBD2. V shed 3 bases, J shed 4 bases, and the junction held 15 bases outside the gene matches. Germline V CDR1 and CDR2: SGHRS, YFSETQ. There are 19 residues in the CDR3. As DNA, the CDR3 is TGCGCCAGCAGCTCGACCCCGCCAGCGGGAGGGCCTCTCACCGGGGAGCTGTTTTTT. This sequence encodes CASSSTPPAGGPLTGELFF.

The V call is TRBV5-1, the J call TRBJ2-3, with 8 bases identical to TRBD2. V shed 0 bases, J shed 0 bases, and the junction held 6 bases outside the gene matches. The CDR3 is made up of 17 amino acids. Germline loops: CDR1 SGHRS, CDR2 YFSETQ. In DNA form, the CDR3 reads TGCGCCAGCAGCTTGGCCAGTACTAGCGGTAGCACAGATACGCAGTATTTT. It yields the protein CASSLASTSGSTDTQYF.

This clone was seen a single time. CDR3 amino acids: CASRLTSAITDTQYF. CDR3 in DNA: TGCGCCAGCAGGTTAACTAGCGCGATAACAGATACGCAGTATTTT. The chain employs TRBV5-1 and TRBJ2-3; 7 bases align to TRBD2. The V segment lost 5 bases and the J segment 3 bases; nucleotides outside the gene matches: 9. The length of the CDR3 is 15 residues. Germline CDR1 and CDR2: SGHRS and YFSETQ.

This clone was detected only once. The chain carries TRBV2 and TRBJ1-4; 8 positions match TRBD1. V lost 6 bases, J lost 7 bases, and 10 bases stayed unmatched. The CDR3 has 15 residues. The germline CDR1 and CDR2 sequences are SNHLY and FYNNEI. The DNA of the CDR3 is TGTGCCAGCAGCGATGGACAGGGATGGGGTGAAAAACTGTTTTTT. Translation: CASSDGQGWGEKLFF.

V usage is TRBV18 and J usage is TRBJ2-1; 9 nucleotides line up with TRBD1. The V segment lost 3 bases and the J segment 2 bases; nucleotides outside the gene matches: 11. The V gene's germline CDR1 is KGHSH and CDR2 LQKENI. There are 18 residues in the CDR3. CDR3: CASSPSPSRTGAYNEQFF. As DNA, the CDR3 is TGTGCCAGCTCACCGTCCCCCAGCAGGACAGGGGCCTACAATGAGCAGTTCTTC.

The chain links TRBV6-5 to TRBJ2-3; 10 bases fit TRBD2. J gave up 0 bases and V 4 bases, and 4 bases lay outside the gene matches. This CDR3 is 16 amino acids long. Germline assignment: CDR1 MNHEY and CDR2 SVGAGI. As DNA, the CDR3 is TGTGCCAGCAGTTTTCGACTAGCGGGTAGCACAGATACGCAGTATTTT. Protein: CASSFRLAGSTDTQYF.

This rearrangement joins TRBV14 to TRBJ1-4, with D possibly being TRBD1 (5 bases). The CDR3 runs 17 residues. Per germline, CDR1 SGHDN and CDR2 FVKESK. Trimming removed 3 bases at V and 8 bases at J, with 22 bases between. The CDR3 is CASSHVLTGTEPEKLFF. In DNA, the CDR3 is TGTGCCAGCAGCCATGTGTTAACCGGGACCGAACCCGAAAAACTGTTTTTT.

The rearrangement joins TRBV6-1 to TRBJ1-2; 8 nucleotides align to TRBD1. The CDR3 runs to 15 residues. Germline values: CDR1 MNHNS, CDR2 SASEGT. Unmatched junction bases numbered 11, after V lost 6 bases and J lost 5 bases. CDR3 bases: TGTGCCAGCAGCGCCTCAGGGGGCATAGGGTATGGCTACACCTTC. It is translated as CASSASGGIGYGYTF.

The chain is built from TRBV7-2 and TRBJ1-2; 9 bases agree with TRBD1. The V segment lost 5 bases and the J segment 7 bases; nucleotides outside the gene matches: 5. The CDR3 extends over 13 amino acids. The germline gives CDR1 SGHTA, CDR2 FQGNSA. The CDR3 coding sequence is TGTGCCAGCAGCCCGGGACAGGGACTTGGCTACACCTTC. This sequence encodes CASSPGQGLGYTF.